This record covers a single TCR beta chain. These data are taken from a study of cytomegalovirus exposure and HLA in healthy donors. Study background: From 170 million or so T cells, an earlier analysis saw 120 million or so unique TCR beta sequences.

PCR was performed using 60 Vbeta and 13 Jbeta primers. Clones were sequenced by immunoSEQ multiplex PCR, and TCRdb holds only the in-frame ones, with some missing. The table shows 130,000 to 150,000 clones, with around a tenth occurring only once. This CDR3 contains 16 residues. The V segment lost 5 bases and the J segment 4 bases; nucleotides outside the gene matches: 9. CDR1 is SGHTA and CDR2 is FQGNSA in the germline V gene. Sequenced input: PBMCs. The clonotype was recovered from a male donor in good health and CMV-seronegative. This chain uses TRBV7-2 with TRBJ1-4; 8 nucleotides line up with TRBD1. CDR3 amino acids: CASSPTRQGSNEKLFF. The CDR3 DNA reads TGTGCCAGCAGCCCCACCCGACAGGGGAGTAATGAAAAACTGTTTTTT.